These 4 T cell receptor beta chains were sequenced from one sample in a study of shared clonotypes between healthy human individuals. TCRdb's table, derived via immunoSEQ multiplex PCR, lists solely in-frame clones and lacks some. The table lists around 2,000,000 clones, 95% of them singletons. Input material: naive CD4+ T cells sorted from blood. Described subset: CD45RA+ positively selected. Every receptor here comes from a man between 18 and 29 years old in good health.

The chain has TRBV4-1 and TRBJ2-1; 8 positions agree with TRBD1. The J segment lost 5 bases and the V segment lost 3 bases, leaving 9 bases of the junction unmatched. In germline, CDR1 is MGHRA, CDR2 YSYEKL. CDR3 length: 16 residues. The CDR3 spells CASSHHAGTGNNEQFF. The CDR3 DNA sequence: TGCGCCAGCAGCCATCATGCCGGGACAGGAAACAATGAGCAGTTCTTC.

The genes are TRBV11-3 and TRBJ2-1; 7 bases line up with TRBD1. The CDR3 has 15 amino acids. The V gene end was trimmed by 1 base and the J gene end by 4 bases; junction bases not matched to a gene: 4. CDR1 is SGHNT and CDR2 is YENEEA in the germline V gene. As DNA, the CDR3 is TGTGCCAGCAGCTTAGGGATGGGACAGTACAATGAGCAGTTCTTC. Its translation is CASSLGMGQYNEQFF.

A remark on this clone: Other nucleotide sequences from this sample produce the same CDR3. This sequence joins TRBV5-6 and TRBJ2-5; 8 bases agree with TRBD1. The CDR3 spans 14 residues. Trimming at V came to 5 bases and at J to 4 bases, leaving 7 bases not matched to a gene. Germline V gives CDR1 SGHDT, CDR2 YYEEEE. In nucleotides, the CDR3 is TGTGCCAGCAGTTTAGGACAGGGTCGAGAGACCCAGTACTTC. It encodes CASSLGQGRETQYF.

This chain joins TRBV6-5 and TRBJ1-3; D is unclear. The germline CDR1 and CDR2 sequences are MNHEY and SVGAGI. This CDR3 contains 15 residues. V lost 6 bases and J lost 2, with 14 bases in between. The CDR3 here is CASRDARWAGNTIYF. CDR3 sequence (DNA): TGTGCCAGCAGGGACGCGAGATGGGCTGGAAACACCATATATTTT.